This TCR beta chain was found in a study of shared clonotypes between healthy human individuals. Whole-study results and caveats: Across subsets, estimated richness was generally greater for naive than for memory populations. The study's rarefaction showed incomplete sorted-subset sequencing despite large depth. Enrolling few donors narrowed the genetic and exposure-history diversity that was represented.

Generated by immunoSEQ multiplex PCR, the TCRdb table keeps only in-frame clones and is missing some. The sample includes more than 2 million clones, 85% to 95% of them seen just once. In this sample, this clone turned up a few times. Its antigen is not identified. The germline CDR1 and CDR2 sequences are MNHNS and SASEGT. The CDR3 runs to 13 residues. The trim removed 4 bases at V and 3 bases at J, leaving 3 bases unmatched. The J gene is TRBJ2-7, the V gene TRBV6-1, with 7 bases fitting TRBD1. The sequence came from a man aged 18 to 29 in good health. Sequencing was done on a sample of naive CD4+ T cells sorted from blood. Subset reported: CD45RA+ positively selected. In DNA, the CDR3 is TGTGCCAGCAGTGGACAGGGATTCTACGAGCAGTACTTC. Its protein product is CASSGQGFYEQYF.